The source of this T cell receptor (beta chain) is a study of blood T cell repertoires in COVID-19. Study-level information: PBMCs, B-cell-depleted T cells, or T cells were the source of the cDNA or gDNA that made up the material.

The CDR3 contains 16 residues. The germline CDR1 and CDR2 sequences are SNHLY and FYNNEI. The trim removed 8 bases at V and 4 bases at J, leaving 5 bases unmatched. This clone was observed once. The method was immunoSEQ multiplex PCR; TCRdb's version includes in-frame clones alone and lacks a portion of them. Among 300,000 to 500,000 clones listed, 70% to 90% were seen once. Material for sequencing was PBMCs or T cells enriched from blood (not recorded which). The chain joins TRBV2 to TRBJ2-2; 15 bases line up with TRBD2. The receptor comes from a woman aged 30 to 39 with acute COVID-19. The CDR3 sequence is CASGTSGGSGTGELFF. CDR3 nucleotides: TGTGCCAGCGGGACTAGCGGGGGGTCGGGCACCGGGGAGCTGTTTTTT. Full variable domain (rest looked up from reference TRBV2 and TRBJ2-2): EPEVTQTPSHQVTQMGQEVILRCVPISNHLYFYWYRQILGQKVEFLVSFYNNEISEKSEIFDDQFSVERPDGSNFTLKIRSTKLEDSAMYFCASGTSGGSGTGELFFGEGSRLTVL.